The following is a TCR beta chain sequence with its context. MiXCR, applied by TCRdb to the 5' RACE reads, yields one record per CDR3 protein. The data hold almost 85,000 distinct CDR3 sequences, with roughly an eighth observed a single time. The data are from a study of early T cells in non-severe SARS-CoV-2 infection. CDR1 is MDHEN, CDR2 SYDVKM, per germline. The CDR3 sequence is 15 residues long. Between the trimmed V and J ends, which lost 1 base and 0 bases, there was a span of 7 bases. Sequencing was carried out using whole blood. The clonotype was recovered from an adult who was a healthcare worker with PCR-confirmed SARS-CoV-2 infection or an uninfected control (not recorded which). The chain couples TRBV28 to TRBJ1-5, with D unresolved. The CDR3, as DNA: TGTGCCAGCAGTTTATTGGGGATTAGCAATCAGCCCCAGCATTTT. Protein: CASSLLGISNQPQHF.